What follows are 10 T cell receptor beta chains derived from one specimen sequenced in a study of T cells expressing NK-cell markers. TCRdb reprocessed the 5' RACE reads and keeps a single row for each CDR3 protein, giving no DNA. The specimen's table records 150,000 or so distinct CDR3 sequences. The sequenced material came from blood T cells: a sorted CD56 or NKG2C T cell subset, CD4+ or CD8+ T cells, or bulk PBMC T cells (not recorded which). These receptors all come from a woman between 18 and 70 years old in good health.

The gene calls are TRBV7-6 and TRBJ2-7. This CDR3 spans 13 amino acids. CDR1 SGHVS and CDR2 FNYEAQ come from the germline V gene. The CDR3 here is CASSLGSQYEQYF.

CDR3 in amino acids: CASSSFQTLAGGRTDTQYF. V and J are TRBV12-3 or TRBV12-4 and TRBJ2-3; TCRdb selects TRBD2, and the lack of DNA leaves this call unchecked. This CDR3 comprises 19 residues.

V is TRBV6-4 and J is TRBJ2-2; checking the TCRdb D call of TRBD1 is not possible without DNA. The germline V gene encodes CDR1 MRHNA and CDR2 SNTAGT. CDR3 length: 14 amino acids. The CDR3 region is CASSDEGHTGELFF.

The V call is TRBV6-1, the J call TRBJ1-3. CDR3 length: 15 amino acids. Germline V lookup: CDR1 MNHNS, CDR2 SASEGT. This CDR3 is CASGVTGTSGNTIYF.

The chain joins TRBV19 to TRBJ1-1; TCRdb proposes TRBD1, but this gene call is untestable without DNA. The CDR3 runs 14 residues. Germline loops: CDR1 LNHDA, CDR2 SQIVND (reference sequence). The CDR3 spells CASSPGQIYTEAFF.

The gene calls are TRBV20-1 and TRBJ2-1; TCRdb calls TRBD2, which cannot be checked without DNA. The CDR3 is made up of 16 amino acids. The germline CDR1 and CDR2 sequences are DFQATT and SNEGSKA (reference sequence). The CDR3 here is CSARPLARELYNEQFF.

V and J are TRBV10-3 and TRBJ2-7; no DNA is available, so the TRBD2 call from TCRdb remains unchecked. CDR1 and CDR2 (germline): ENHRY, SYGVKD. CDR3 length: 16 residues. The CDR3 is CAISDIGSGISYEQYF.

This chain links TRBV5-6 with TRBJ1-3; TCRdb returns TRBD1, unconfirmable since there is no DNA. The length of the CDR3 is 16 residues. Per the germline V gene, CDR1 is SGHDT and CDR2 is YYEEEE. CDR3 amino acids: CASSWYSPGRGNTIYF.

The chain combines TRBV9 with TRBJ2-7. Germline CDR1 is SGDLS and CDR2 is YYNGEE. There are 11 residues in the CDR3. CDR3: CASRVDHEQYF. Combining the CDR3 with reference TRBV9 and TRBJ2-7 gives the whole variable domain DSGVTQTPKHLITATGQRVTLRCSPRSGDLSVYWYQQSLDQGLQFLIQYYNGEERAKGNILERFSAQQFPDLHSELNLSSLELGDSALYFCASRVDHEQYFGPGTRLTVT.

This chain uses TRBV10-3 with TRBJ1-1. This CDR3 spans 12 amino acids. The germline gives CDR1 ENHRY, CDR2 SYGVKD. The CDR3 spells CAISSMSTEAFF.